These T cell receptor beta chains were read from a single sample in a study of T cells in Graves' hyperthyroidism and ophthalmopathy. TCRdb independently ran MiXCR on the multiplex PCR reads; one entry per CDR3 protein. This repertoire shows fewer than 650,000 distinct CDR3 sequences, roughly 14% found once; its top ten account for approximately 4.3%. Specimen: blood. The receptors stem from a woman aged 35 to 49 with Graves' ophthalmopathy. CDR3s include the opening cysteine and the closing phenylalanine or tryptophan. The D gene is left open where the match is weak. Expanded clones get a size class; other rows say once, few or many, or leave the size out.

J,V,size,D,DNA,CDR3
TRBJ2-4,TRBV25-1,.,.,TGTGCCAGCAGTTCACCGGGATCCAAAATTCAGTACTTC,CASSSPGSKIQYF
TRBJ1-4,TRBV11-2,many,TRBD1,TGTGCCAGCAGCCGGGGGGGACAGCGTAATGAAAAACTGTTTTTT,CASSRGGQRNEKLFF
TRBJ2-7,TRBV12-3/TRBV12-4,many,TRBD1,TGTGCCAGCAGTTTAGGGACAGGGGGCGGTTTACTATCCTACGAGCAGTACTTC,CASSLGTGGGLLSYEQYF
TRBJ1-1,TRBV7-2,many,TRBD1,TGTGCCAGCAGCTTAGCTACAGGGGGCGTGGAGGCTTTCTTT,CASSLATGGVEAFF
TRBJ2-5,TRBV6-1,.,TRBD2,TGTGCCAGCAGTGGGGGGGGACCCCTCCAAGAGACCCAGTACTTC,CASSGGGPLQETQYF
TRBJ2-7,TRBV28,.,TRBD1,TGTGCCAGCAGTAACTCTTGGGACAGTGTACCCTACGAGCAGTACTTC,CASSNSWDSVPYEQYF
TRBJ1-1,TRBV29-1,once,.,TGCAGCGCAAGAGGGGCAGCCACTGAAGCTTTCTTT,CSARGAATEAFF
TRBJ2-7,TRBV11-2,many,TRBD1,TGTGCCAGCAGCTTAGATCCAGGACAGGGACAAACTTACGAGCAGTACTTC,CASSLDPGQGQTYEQYF
TRBJ2-1,TRBV20-1,.,TRBD1,TGCAGTGCTAGAGATCTAGGACAGGGAAGATATGAGCAGTTCTTC,CSARDLGQGRYEQFF
TRBJ2-2,TRBV28,once,TRBD1,TGTGCCAGCAGACGCAGACAGGGTCAGGGCGGGGAGCTGTTTTTT,CASRRRQGQGGELFF
TRBJ2-3,TRBV27,.,.,TGTGCCAGCAGTTTAGCGGGGTGGGGGTCCACAGATACGCAGTATTTT,CASSLAGWGSTDTQYF
TRBJ1-3,TRBV11-2,.,.,TGTGCCAGCAGCTTAGAGCGACCCAACTCTGGAAACACCATATATTTT,CASSLERPNSGNTIYF
TRBJ2-4,TRBV27,many,TRBD2,TGTGCCAGCAGCTCAACCACGGTAATAGCGGGAGTAAACATTCAGTACTTC,CASSSTTVIAGVNIQYF
TRBJ2-7,TRBV6-5,many,TRBD1,TGTGCCAGCAGTTACTCGTTCCGGGACAGGGGGCTCGAGCAGTACTTC,CASSYSFRDRGLEQYF
TRBJ2-5,TRBV20-1,many,.,TGCAGTGCTAGAGACGCCTTGGGGACCCAGTACTTC,CSARDALGTQYF
TRBJ1-5,TRBV30,.,.,TGTGCCTGGAGTGGGCCGGGGGCTGAGCCCCAGCATTTT,CAWSGPGAEPQHF
TRBJ2-7,TRBV25-1,many,.,TGTGCCAGCCCCAACCCGAGCAGGGTGGACGAGCAGTACTTC,CASPNPSRVDEQYF
TRBJ1-5,TRBV7-2,many,.,TGTGTCAGCAGTCAAGTGGGGGAGGACAATCAGCCCCAGCATTTT,CVSSQVGEDNQPQHF
TRBJ2-7,TRBV7-8,few,.,TGTGCCAGCAGCCTTATTAGATTCGACGAGCAGTACTTC,CASSLIRFDEQYF
TRBJ2-7,TRBV19,many,.,TGTGCCAGTAGCGGCCTCCGGGGGGCGGGAGTACCCTACGAGCAGTACTTC,CASSGLRGAGVPYEQYF
TRBJ2-7,TRBV6-1,.,TRBD2,TGTGCCAGCAGTCACCGCTTCCCCGGGACTAGCGGTTCCTACGAGCAGTACTTC,CASSHRFPGTSGSYEQYF
TRBJ2-7,TRBV5-1,.,.,TGCGCCAGCAGCTTGTACGGGTCGGCCTCCTACGAGCAGTACTTC,CASSLYGSASYEQYF
TRBJ1-1,TRBV6-2/TRBV6-3,.,.,TGTGCCAGCAGTTACGGTCCGGATGAGAACACTGAAGCTTTCTTT,CASSYGPDENTEAFF
TRBJ2-7,TRBV20-1,.,.,TGCAGTGCTAGCTACCGGGACTTTTACGAGCGGTACTTC,CSASYRDFYERYF
TRBJ2-2,TRBV12-3/TRBV12-4,many,TRBD2,TGTGCCAGCAGTTTGGAGGCCCTAGCGGGGGCGAACACCGGGGAGCTGTTTTTT,CASSLEALAGANTGELFF
TRBJ2-6,TRBV11-1,.,TRBD1,TGTGCCAGCAACCCATCCCCGGACAGGGTCTCTGGGGCCAACGTCCTGACTTTC,CASNPSPDRVSGANVLTF
TRBJ1-2,TRBV11-3,many,.,TGTGCCAGCAGCCCGGGACGGGGGAACTATGGCTACACCTTC,CASSPGRGNYGYTF
TRBJ2-5,TRBV5-1,many,TRBD1,TGCGCCAGCAGCTTGGACAGGGGGCACGAGACCCAGTACTTC,CASSLDRGHETQYF
TRBJ2-5,TRBV2,many,.,TGTGCCAGCAAGGCTACCGGATTGCCGCGGGAGACCCAGTACTTC,CASKATGLPRETQYF
TRBJ2-3,TRBV28,.,.,TGTGCCAGCAGTTTTATAGCGACACTTAGCACAGATACGCAGTATTTT,CASSFIATLSTDTQYF
TRBJ2-4,TRBV4-1,few,.,TGCGCCAGCAGCCAAAGGTTGGAGGGGGGATTAGCCAAAAACATTCAGTACTTC,CASSQRLEGGLAKNIQYF
TRBJ1-1,TRBV5-1,few,.,TGCGCCAGCGAACGGGGGGACGACACTGAAGCTTTCTTT,CASERGDDTEAFF
TRBJ1-1,TRBV27,.,TRBD1,TGTGCCAGCAGGAAGACAGGGGTCACTGAAGCTTTCTTT,CASRKTGVTEAFF
TRBJ2-1,TRBV20-1,.,TRBD2,TGCAGTGCTAGACATGGGACTAGCGGGAGCAATGAGCAGTTCTTC,CSARHGTSGSNEQFF